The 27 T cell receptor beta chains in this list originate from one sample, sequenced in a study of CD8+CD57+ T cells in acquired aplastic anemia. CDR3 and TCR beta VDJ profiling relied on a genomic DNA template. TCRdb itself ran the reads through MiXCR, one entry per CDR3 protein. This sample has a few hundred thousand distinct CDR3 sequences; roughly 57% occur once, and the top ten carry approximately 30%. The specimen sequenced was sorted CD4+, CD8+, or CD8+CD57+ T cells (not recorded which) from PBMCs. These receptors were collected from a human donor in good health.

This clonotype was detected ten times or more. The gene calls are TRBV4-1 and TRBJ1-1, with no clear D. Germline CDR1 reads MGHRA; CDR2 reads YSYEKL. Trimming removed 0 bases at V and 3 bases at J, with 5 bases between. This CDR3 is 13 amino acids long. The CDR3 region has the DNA TGCGCCAGCAGCCAAGACAGAGACACTGAAGCTTTCTTT. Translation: CASSQDRDTEAFF.

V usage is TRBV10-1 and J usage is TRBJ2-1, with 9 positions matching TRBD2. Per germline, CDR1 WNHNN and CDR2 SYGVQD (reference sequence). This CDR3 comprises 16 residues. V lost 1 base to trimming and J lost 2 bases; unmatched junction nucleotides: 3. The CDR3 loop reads CASSEYSGRTYNEQFF. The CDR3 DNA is TGCGCCAGCAGTGAGTACAGCGGGAGGACCTACAATGAGCAGTTCTTC.

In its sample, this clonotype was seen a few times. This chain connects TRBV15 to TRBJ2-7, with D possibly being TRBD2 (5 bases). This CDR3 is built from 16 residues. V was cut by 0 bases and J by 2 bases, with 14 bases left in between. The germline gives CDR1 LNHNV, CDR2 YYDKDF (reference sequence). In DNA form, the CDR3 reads TGTGCCACCAGCAGAGAGGTGAGGGCAGCTACCTACGAGCAGTACTTC. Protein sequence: CATSREVRAATYEQYF.

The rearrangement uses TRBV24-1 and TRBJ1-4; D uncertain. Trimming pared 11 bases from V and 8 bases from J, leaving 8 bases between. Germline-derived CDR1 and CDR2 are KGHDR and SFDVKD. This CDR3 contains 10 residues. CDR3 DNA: TGTGCCATCAGGAGGGAAAAACTGTTTTTT. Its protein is CAIRREKLFF.

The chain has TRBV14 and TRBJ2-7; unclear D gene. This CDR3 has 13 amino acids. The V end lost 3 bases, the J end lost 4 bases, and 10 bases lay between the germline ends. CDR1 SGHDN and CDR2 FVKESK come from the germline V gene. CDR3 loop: CASSQARIYEQYF. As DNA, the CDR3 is TGTGCCAGCAGCCAGGCTAGGATTTACGAGCAGTACTTC.

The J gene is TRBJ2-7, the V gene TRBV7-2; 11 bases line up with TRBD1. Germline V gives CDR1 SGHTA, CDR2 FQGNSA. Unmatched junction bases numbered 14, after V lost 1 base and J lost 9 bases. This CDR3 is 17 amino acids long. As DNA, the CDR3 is TGTGCCAGCAGCTTAGATGGGACAGGGGGGATCTCAGATACGCAGTACTTC. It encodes CASSLDGTGGISDTQYF. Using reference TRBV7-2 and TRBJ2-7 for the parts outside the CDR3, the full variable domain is GAGVSQSPSNKVTEKGKDVELRCDPISGHTALYWYRQSLGQGLEFLIYFQGNSAPDKSGLPSDRFSAERTGGSVSTLTIQRTQQEDSAVYLCASSLDGTGGISDTQYFGPGTRLTVT.

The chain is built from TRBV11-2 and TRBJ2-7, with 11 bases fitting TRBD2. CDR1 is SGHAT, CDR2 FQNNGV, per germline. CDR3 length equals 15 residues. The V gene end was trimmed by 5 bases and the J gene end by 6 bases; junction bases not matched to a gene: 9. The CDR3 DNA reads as TGTGCCAGCAGCCCGAAGCTAGCGGGAGGCACCGAGCAGTACTTC. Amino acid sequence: CASSPKLAGGTEQYF.

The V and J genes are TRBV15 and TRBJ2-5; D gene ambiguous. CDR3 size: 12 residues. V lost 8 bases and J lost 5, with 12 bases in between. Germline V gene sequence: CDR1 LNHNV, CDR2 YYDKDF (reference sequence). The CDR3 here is CATDALSETQYF. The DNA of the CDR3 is TGTGCCACCGATGCTTTGAGCGAGACCCAGTACTTC.

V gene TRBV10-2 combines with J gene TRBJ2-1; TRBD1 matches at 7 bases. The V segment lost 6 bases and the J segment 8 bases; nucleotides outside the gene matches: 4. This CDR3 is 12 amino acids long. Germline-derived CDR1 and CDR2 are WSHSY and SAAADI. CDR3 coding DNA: TGCGCCAGCAGCGAACAGGGGCATGAGCAGTTCTTC. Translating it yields CASSEQGHEQFF.

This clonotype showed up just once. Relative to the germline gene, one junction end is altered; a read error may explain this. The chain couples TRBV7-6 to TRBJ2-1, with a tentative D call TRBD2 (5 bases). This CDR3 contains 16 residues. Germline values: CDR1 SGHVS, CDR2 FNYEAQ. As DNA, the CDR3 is TGTGCTAGCAGCTTAGAGGGAAAAAGCTCCTACAATGAGCAGTTCTTC. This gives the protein CASSLEGKSSYNEQFF.

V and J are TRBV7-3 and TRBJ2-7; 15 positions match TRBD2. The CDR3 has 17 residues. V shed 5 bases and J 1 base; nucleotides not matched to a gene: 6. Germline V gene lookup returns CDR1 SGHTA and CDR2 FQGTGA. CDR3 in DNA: TGTGCCAGCAGCCCAAGGGGACTAGCGGGGGGATCCTACGAGCAGTACTTC. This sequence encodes CASSPRGLAGGSYEQYF.

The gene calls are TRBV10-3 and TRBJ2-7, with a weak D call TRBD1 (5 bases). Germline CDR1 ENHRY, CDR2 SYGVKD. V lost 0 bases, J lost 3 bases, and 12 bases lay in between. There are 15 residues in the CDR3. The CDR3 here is CAISESDSVVYEQYF. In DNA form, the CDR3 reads TGTGCCATCAGTGAGTCTGACAGCGTTGTCTACGAGCAGTACTTC.

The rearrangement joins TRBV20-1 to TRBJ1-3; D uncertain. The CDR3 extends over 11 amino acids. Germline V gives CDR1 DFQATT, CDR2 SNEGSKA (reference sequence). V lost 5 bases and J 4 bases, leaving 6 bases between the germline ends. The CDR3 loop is CSAETGNTIYF. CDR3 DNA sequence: TGCAGTGCTGAGACGGGAAACACCATATATTTT.

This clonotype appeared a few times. This CDR3 reads CATEDSSLNNEQFF. In DNA, the CDR3 is TGTGCCACTGAGGACAGTTCCCTAAACAATGAGCAGTTCTTC. The V and J genes are TRBV19 and TRBJ2-1, with a possible D match to TRBD1 (6 bases). The CDR3 length is 14 residues. CDR1 and CDR2 from the germline V gene are LNHDA and SQIVND (reference sequence). The V and J ends lost 10 bases and 5 bases respectively, with 18 bases between them.

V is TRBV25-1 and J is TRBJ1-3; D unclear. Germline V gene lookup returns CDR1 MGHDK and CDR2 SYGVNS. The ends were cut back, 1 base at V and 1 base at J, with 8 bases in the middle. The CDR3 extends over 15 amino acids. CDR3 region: CASSEWIASGNTIYF. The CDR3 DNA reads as TGTGCCAGCAGTGAATGGATAGCTTCTGGAAACACCATATATTTT.

The chain's CDR3 is CSARDQGTGGFEAFF. In nucleotides, the CDR3 is TGCAGTGCTAGAGATCAAGGGACAGGGGGCTTTGAAGCTTTCTTT. The chain has TRBV20-1 and TRBJ1-1; TRBD1 agrees at 12 bases. The V segment lost 0 bases and the J segment 7 bases; nucleotides outside the gene matches: 6. This CDR3 region has 15 residues. The V gene's germline CDR1 is DFQATT and CDR2 SNEGSKA (reference sequence).

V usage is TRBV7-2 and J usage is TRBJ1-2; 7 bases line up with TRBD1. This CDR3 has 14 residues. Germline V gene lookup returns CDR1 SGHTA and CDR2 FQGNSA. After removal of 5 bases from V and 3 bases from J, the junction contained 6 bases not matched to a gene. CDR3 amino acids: CASSPPGQYYGYTF. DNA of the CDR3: TGTGCCAGCAGCCCTCCGGGACAGTACTATGGCTACACCTTC.

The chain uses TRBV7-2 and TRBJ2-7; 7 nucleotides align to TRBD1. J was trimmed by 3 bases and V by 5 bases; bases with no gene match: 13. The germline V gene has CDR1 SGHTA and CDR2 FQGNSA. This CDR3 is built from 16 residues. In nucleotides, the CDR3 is TGTGCCAGCAGCGCCGGGACAGTCGGGCCCCTCTACGAGCAGTACTTC. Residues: CASSAGTVGPLYEQYF.

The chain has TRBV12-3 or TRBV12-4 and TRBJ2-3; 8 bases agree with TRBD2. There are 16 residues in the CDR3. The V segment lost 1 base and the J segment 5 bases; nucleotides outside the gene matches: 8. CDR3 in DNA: TGTGCCAGCAGTTTAGGGGGAGCGGGGGCAAAAGATACGCAGTATTTT. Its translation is CASSLGGAGAKDTQYF.

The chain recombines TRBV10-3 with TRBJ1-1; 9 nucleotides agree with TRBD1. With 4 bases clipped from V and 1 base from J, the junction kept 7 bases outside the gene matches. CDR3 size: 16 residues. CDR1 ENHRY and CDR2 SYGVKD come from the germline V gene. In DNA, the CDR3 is TGTGCCATCAGTGCCGGGACAGGGAACAAGAACACTGAAGCTTTCTTT. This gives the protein CAISAGTGNKNTEAFF.

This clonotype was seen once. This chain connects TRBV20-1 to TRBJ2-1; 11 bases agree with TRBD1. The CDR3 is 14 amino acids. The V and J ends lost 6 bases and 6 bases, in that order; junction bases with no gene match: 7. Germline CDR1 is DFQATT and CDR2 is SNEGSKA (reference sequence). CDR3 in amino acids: CSAGGQGDLNEQFF. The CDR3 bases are TGCAGTGCCGGGGGACAGGGGGATCTCAATGAGCAGTTCTTC.

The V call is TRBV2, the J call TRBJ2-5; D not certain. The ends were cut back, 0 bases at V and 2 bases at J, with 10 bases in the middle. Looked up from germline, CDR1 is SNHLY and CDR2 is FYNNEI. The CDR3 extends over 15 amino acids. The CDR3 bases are TGTGCCAGCAGTGAAGCCCCGACACTTCAAGAGACCCAGTACTTC. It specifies CASSEAPTLQETQYF.

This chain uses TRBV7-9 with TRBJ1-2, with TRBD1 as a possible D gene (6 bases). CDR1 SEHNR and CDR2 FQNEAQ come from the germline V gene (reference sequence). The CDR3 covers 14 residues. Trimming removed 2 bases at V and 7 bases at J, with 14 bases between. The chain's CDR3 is CASSLRTTGSGYTF. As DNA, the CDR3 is TGTGCCAGCAGCTTACGCACTACAGGGTCTGGCTACACCTTC.

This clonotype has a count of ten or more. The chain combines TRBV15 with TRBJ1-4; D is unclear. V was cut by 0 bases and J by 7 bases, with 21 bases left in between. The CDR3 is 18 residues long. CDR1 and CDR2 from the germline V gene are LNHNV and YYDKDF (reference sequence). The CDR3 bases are TGTGCCACCAGCAGAGATGTTTCGGTTCGCCTACCCGGTGAAAAACTGTTTTTT. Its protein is CATSRDVSVRLPGEKLFF. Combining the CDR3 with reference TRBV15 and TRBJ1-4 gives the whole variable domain DAMVIQNPRYQVTQFGKPVTLSCSQTLNHNVMYWYQQKSSQAPKLLFHYYDKDFNNEADTPDNFQSRRPNTSFCFLDIRSPGLGDTAMYLCATSRDVSVRLPGEKLFFGSGTQLSVL.

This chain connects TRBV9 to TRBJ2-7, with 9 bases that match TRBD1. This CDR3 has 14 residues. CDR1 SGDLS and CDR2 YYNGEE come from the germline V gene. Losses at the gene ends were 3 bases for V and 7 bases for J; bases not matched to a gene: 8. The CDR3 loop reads CASSATGGGGEQYF. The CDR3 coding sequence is TGTGCCAGCAGCGCGACAGGGGGTGGGGGGGAGCAGTACTTC.

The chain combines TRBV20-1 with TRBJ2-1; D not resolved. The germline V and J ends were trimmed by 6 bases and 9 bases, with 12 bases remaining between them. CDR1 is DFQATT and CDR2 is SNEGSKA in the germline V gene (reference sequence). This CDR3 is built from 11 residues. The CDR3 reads CSAKAGLEQFF. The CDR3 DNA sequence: TGCAGTGCCAAGGCTGGGCTTGAGCAGTTCTTC.

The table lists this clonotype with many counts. This chain's CDR3 is CASSQGLLGEKLFF. DNA for the CDR3: TGTGCCAGCAGCCAAGGCCTCTTGGGGGAAAAACTGTTTTTT. The chain carries TRBV4-2 and TRBJ1-4; D remains unclear. The CDR3 is 14 amino acids. Germline assignment: CDR1 LGHNA and CDR2 YNFKEQ. Trimming removed 1 base from V and 8 bases from J, with 11 bases in between.